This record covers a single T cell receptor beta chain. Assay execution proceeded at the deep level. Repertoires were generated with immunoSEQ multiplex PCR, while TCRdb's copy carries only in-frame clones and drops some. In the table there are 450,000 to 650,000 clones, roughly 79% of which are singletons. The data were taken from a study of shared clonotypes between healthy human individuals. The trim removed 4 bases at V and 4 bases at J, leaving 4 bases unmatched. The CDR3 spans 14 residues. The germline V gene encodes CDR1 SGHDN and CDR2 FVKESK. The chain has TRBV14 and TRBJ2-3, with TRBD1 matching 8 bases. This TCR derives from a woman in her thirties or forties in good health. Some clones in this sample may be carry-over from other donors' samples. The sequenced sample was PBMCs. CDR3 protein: CASSPWTGPDTQYF. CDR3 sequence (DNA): TGTGCCAGCAGCCCCTGGACAGGGCCAGATACGCAGTATTTT.